This T cell receptor (beta chain) derives from a study of control samples from healthy donors and cancer patients. Per germline, CDR1 MNHEY and CDR2 SVGEGT. CDR3 length equals 16 residues. Trimming removed 4 bases from V and 8 bases from J; junction bases left unmatched: 11. Sequencing used immunoSEQ multiplex PCR; TCRdb keeps in-frame clones, though not all of them. Here the sample spans some 160,000 clones, 75% to 90% being singletons. This rearrangement joins TRBV6-2 or TRBV6-3 to TRBJ1-6; TRBD1 matches 7 bases. The sample was blood. The source of this sequence is a man under 40 in good health. CDR3 nucleotide sequence: TGTGCCAGCAGTTTCCCTCTTGCAGGGGGTTATTCACCCCTCCACTTT. Its translation is CASSFPLAGGYSPLHF.